These 31 T cell receptor beta chains were all obtained from the same sample, sequenced in a study of identifying expanded T cells in peripheral blood. Assay used: immunoSEQ multiplex PCR; TCRdb lists only in-frame clones, some missing. This table holds 60,000 or so clones, about four fifths found once. Material for sequencing was blood. The receptors shown here come from a person between 18 and 70 years old in good health.

This chain joins TRBV6-6 and TRBJ1-5; D is undetermined. Trimming pared 6 bases from V and 9 bases from J, leaving 18 bases between. Looked up from germline, CDR1 is MNHNY and CDR2 is SVGAGI (reference sequence). CDR3 length: 14 residues. CDR3 sequence: CASRSTVPAGPQHF. CDR3 DNA: TGTGCCAGCAGATCGACTGTACCCGCCGGGCCCCAGCATTTT.

This chain joins TRBV27 and TRBJ1-1; the D is unclear. The CDR3 has 15 amino acids. V shed 4 bases and J shed 1 base, with 13 bases lying between them. Germline loops: CDR1 MNHEY, CDR2 SMNVEV (reference sequence). The CDR3 loop reads CASSSTWSWNTEAFF. The CDR3 nucleotides are TGTGCCAGCAGTTCTACGTGGTCCTGGAACACTGAAGCTTTCTTT.

The chain joins TRBV4-2 to TRBJ2-2; D uncertain. Germline CDR1 reads LGHNA; CDR2 reads YNFKEQ. This CDR3 is built from 14 residues. Trimming shortened V by 0 bases and J by 6 bases, and 8 bases separated the two germline ends. CDR3 nucleotides: TGTGCCAGCAGCCAAGAATACGCGTCCGGGGAGCTGTTTTTT. Its protein product is CASSQEYASGELFF.

The chain links TRBV11-2 to TRBJ1-1; D gene unclear. This CDR3 has 13 residues. CDR1 and CDR2 from the germline V gene are SGHAT and FQNNGV. V lost 7 bases and J 6 bases, leaving 15 bases between the germline ends. The CDR3 nucleotides are TGTGCCAGCACCAAGATGCCGGGTTCTGAAGCTTTCTTT. Protein product: CASTKMPGSEAFF.

This chain links TRBV6-1 with TRBJ1-2; 9 nucleotides line up with TRBD1. This CDR3 contains 15 residues. CDR1 is MNHNS and CDR2 is SASEGT in the germline V gene. V lost 7 bases to trimming and J lost 9 bases; unmatched junction nucleotides: 15. The CDR3 DNA reads TGTGCCAGCAAACCAGGGACAGGGCCAGAGAGAAGCTACACCTTC. Encoded protein: CASKPGTGPERSYTF.

A few counts support this clone. This rearrangement joins TRBV5-1 to TRBJ2-2; D is unclear. The germline gives CDR1 SGHRS, CDR2 YFSETQ. V gave up 4 bases and J gave up 3 bases, with 1 base separating them. The CDR3 is 11 amino acids. As DNA, the CDR3 is TGCGCCAGCAGCGACACCGGGGAGCTGTTTTTT. As protein: CASSDTGELFF.

This rearrangement joins TRBV7-3 to TRBJ2-2, with D tentatively TRBD2 (6 bases). V was trimmed by 5 bases and J by 1 base, leaving 17 bases between them. Germline CDR1 and CDR2: SGHTA and FQGTGA. The CDR3 runs to 17 residues. This CDR3 is CASSPAPGRGNTGELFF. CDR3 DNA sequence: TGTGCCAGCAGCCCAGCACCGGGGCGGGGGAACACCGGGGAGCTGTTTTTT.

The chain employs TRBV6-4 and TRBJ2-3, with D possibly TRBD1 on 6 matching bases. Germline V gene sequence: CDR1 MRHNA, CDR2 SNTAGT. CDR3 length equals 13 residues. V was cut by 2 bases and J by 9 bases, with 12 bases left in between. CDR3 nucleotide sequence: TGTGCCAGCAGTGACGGTACAGGGTGGACGCAGTATTTT. Translation gives CASSDGTGWTQYF.

This chain links TRBV5-5 with TRBJ1-5; TRBD1 agrees at 9 bases. The V gene's germline CDR1 is SGHKS and CDR2 YYEKEE (reference sequence). Unmatched junction bases numbered 2, after V lost 0 bases and J lost 4 bases. The CDR3 extends over 15 amino acids. The CDR3 DNA reads TGTGCCAGCAGCTTGGCCGGGACAGGGAATCAGCCCCAGCATTTT. This encodes CASSLAGTGNQPQHF. The whole variable domain, remainder taken from reference TRBV5-5 and TRBJ1-5, is DAGVTQSPTHLIKTRGQQVTLRCSPISGHKSVSWYQQVLGQGPQFIFQYYEKEERGRGNFPDRFSARQFPNYSSELNVNALLLGDSALYLCASSLAGTGNQPQHFGDGTRLSIL.

The rearrangement joins TRBV11-3 to TRBJ2-1, with 10 bases fitting TRBD1. CDR3 length: 14 residues. Looked up from germline, CDR1 is SGHNT and CDR2 is YENEEA. Germline trimming cut 5 bases from V and 9 bases from J; bases unmatched to any gene: 7. The CDR3 loop is CASSGGQGIAEQFF. The CDR3, as DNA: TGTGCCAGCAGCGGGGGACAGGGGATAGCTGAGCAGTTCTTC. The complete variable domain, with remaining parts taken from reference TRBV11-3 and TRBJ2-1, reads EAGVVQSPRYKIIEKKQPVAFWCNPISGHNTLYWYLQNLGQGPELLIRYENEEAVDDSQLPKDRFSAERLKGVDSTLKIQPAELGDSAVYLCASSGGQGIAEQFFGPGTRLTVL.

The chain couples TRBV19 to TRBJ1-3, with a weak D call TRBD1 (5 bases). There are 14 residues in the CDR3. The V gene lost 7 bases and the J gene lost 4 bases, with 14 bases spanning the gap. CDR1 is LNHDA, CDR2 SQIVND, per germline (reference sequence). The CDR3: CASNTGAGGNTIYF. Here the CDR3 DNA reads TGTGCCAGTAACACCGGGGCAGGAGGAAACACCATATATTTT.

In this sample, this clone turned up many times. V and J are TRBV7-9 and TRBJ1-2; D is undetermined. The germline V gene encodes CDR1 SEHNR and CDR2 FQNEAQ (reference sequence). Between the trimmed V and J ends, which lost 3 bases and 7 bases, there was a span of 15 bases. The CDR3 loop spans 14 amino acids. CDR3 sequence: CASSFAGLPPGYTF. The DNA for the CDR3 is TGTGCCAGCAGCTTTGCCGGTCTCCCGCCTGGCTACACCTTC. The whole variable domain, filled in from reference TRBV7-9 and TRBJ1-2, reads DTGVSQNPRHKITKRGQNVTFRCDPISEHNRLYWYRQTLGQGPEFLTYFQNEAQLEKSRLLSDRFSAERPKGSFSTLEIQRTEQGDSAMYLCASSFAGLPPGYTFGSGTRLTVV.

The chain recombines TRBV7-8 with TRBJ1-5, with TRBD1 matching 8 bases. CDR1 is SGHVS, CDR2 FQNEAQ, per germline. This CDR3 spans 15 amino acids. Trimming at V came to 2 bases and at J to 7 bases, leaving 7 bases not matched to a gene. The CDR3 nucleotides read TGTGCCAGCAGCTTACAACAGGGGGACCTGCAGCCCCAGCATTTT. This encodes CASSLQQGDLQPQHF.

The chain couples TRBV5-1 to TRBJ1-6; tentative D call: TRBD1 (6 bases). The CDR3 extends over 15 amino acids. With 4 bases removed from V and 4 bases from J, the gap between germline ends came to 12 bases. Germline V CDR1 and CDR2: SGHRS, YFSETQ. This chain's CDR3 is CASSPEGGYNSPLHF. The CDR3 nucleotides are TGCGCCAGCAGCCCGGAGGGGGGATATAATTCACCCCTCCACTTT. Full variable domain (outside the CDR3, taken from reference TRBV5-1 and TRBJ1-6): KAGVTQTPRYLIKTRGQQVTLSCSPISGHRSVSWYQQTPGQGLQFLFEYFSETQRNKGNFPGRFSGRQFSNSRSEMNVSTLELGDSALYLCASSPEGGYNSPLHFGNGTRLTVT.

The chain is built from TRBV6-1 and TRBJ2-7; either TRBD1 or TRBD2 may supply D (5 bases each). The germline V and J ends were trimmed by 9 bases and 6 bases, with 18 bases remaining between them. CDR3 length: 13 amino acids. Germline loops: CDR1 MNHNS, CDR2 SASEGT. Here the CDR3 reads CASSYLRDGEQYV. The CDR3 DNA reads TGTGCCAGTTCCTATCTCCGGGACGGCGAGCAGTACGTC.

The chain has TRBV18 and TRBJ1-2, with 7 bases aligning to TRBD1. Losses at the gene ends were 3 bases for V and 5 bases for J; bases not matched to a gene: 0. Germline lookup yields CDR1 KGHSH and CDR2 LQKENI. The CDR3 has 12 amino acids. CDR3 DNA: TGTGCCAGCTCACCGGGACAGTATGGCTACACCTTC. Amino acid sequence: CASSPGQYGYTF.

This chain connects TRBV7-9 to TRBJ1-4, with a tentative D call TRBD1 (5 bases). The CDR3 spans 16 residues. The V end was cut by 4 bases, the J end by 0 bases, with 12 bases between. Germline V gene lookup returns CDR1 SEHNR and CDR2 FQNEAQ (reference sequence). The CDR3 protein is CASSYMTAATNEKLFF. The CDR3 nucleotides read TGTGCCAGCAGCTATATGACAGCTGCAACTAATGAAAAACTGTTTTTT.

The chain is built from TRBV7-2 and TRBJ1-1, with TRBD1 as a possible D gene (5 bases). CDR1 is SGHTA, CDR2 FQGNSA, per germline. V lost 4 bases and J 11 bases, leaving 17 bases between the germline ends. CDR3 length equals 13 residues. The CDR3 sequence is CASSSYILAGAFF. As DNA, the CDR3 is TGTGCCAGCAGCTCATACATCCTGGCAGGGGCTTTCTTT.

This clone was observed a single time. The rearrangement joins TRBV6-6 to TRBJ2-7, with 12 positions matching TRBD2. The germline CDR1 and CDR2 sequences are MNHNY and SVGAGI (reference sequence). V dropped 5 bases and J dropped 7; count of bases not matched to a gene: 3. The CDR3 loop spans 13 amino acids. The chain's CDR3 is CASSRGTSGEQYF. The CDR3 DNA reads TGTGCCAGCAGTCGCGGGACTAGCGGGGAGCAGTACTTC.

This clone was seen once. The genes are TRBV11-2 and TRBJ2-7; TRBD2 matches at 11 bases. This CDR3 has 17 residues. Trimming removed 5 bases from V and 0 bases from J; junction bases left unmatched: 9. Germline CDR1 is SGHAT and CDR2 is FQNNGV. The CDR3 DNA reads as TGTGCCAGCAGCCCAGGTAGCGGGAGGGGTAGCTCCTACGAGCAGTACTTC. The encoded protein is CASSPGSGRGSSYEQYF. Based on the CDR3 plus reference TRBV11-2 and TRBJ2-7, the full variable domain is EAGVAQSPRYKIIEKRQSVAFWCNPISGHATLYWYQQILGQGPKLLIQFQNNGVVDDSQLPKDRFSAERLKGVDSTLKIQPAKLEDSAVYLCASSPGSGRGSSYEQYFGPGTRLTVT.

The genes are TRBV19 and TRBJ2-7; no clear D gene. The CDR3 has 12 residues. The germline CDR1 and CDR2 sequences are LNHDA and SQIVND (reference sequence). V was cut by 4 bases and J by 6 bases, with 10 bases left in between. The CDR3 sequence: CASSTRTGEQYF. As DNA, the CDR3 is TGTGCCAGTAGTACCAGGACGGGCGAGCAGTACTTC.

This clone came up a few times. The rearrangement joins TRBV7-2 to TRBJ2-7, with D unresolved. Germline V CDR1 and CDR2: SGHTA, FQGNSA. The CDR3 runs 17 residues. V was trimmed by 1 base and J by 0 bases, leaving 16 bases between them. The chain's CDR3 is CASSLDRTVSSSYEQYF. DNA for the CDR3: TGTGCCAGCAGCTTAGATCGGACGGTTTCTAGCTCCTACGAGCAGTACTTC.

V usage is TRBV5-6 and J usage is TRBJ1-2, with TRBD1 matching 8 bases. The CDR3 spans 14 residues. The J segment lost 6 bases and the V segment lost 7 bases, leaving 11 bases of the junction unmatched. Germline values: CDR1 SGHDT, CDR2 YYEEEE. The CDR3 protein is CASRKGGQVHGYTF. CDR3 DNA sequence: TGTGCCAGCCGTAAAGGGGGACAGGTCCATGGCTACACCTTC.

V gene TRBV7-2 combines with J gene TRBJ2-2, with D possibly matching TRBD2 (5 bases). Germline V gene lookup returns CDR1 SGHTA and CDR2 FQGNSA. The CDR3 has 15 residues. Trimming cost V 2 bases and J 3 bases, with 10 bases left between them. CDR3 DNA: TGTGCCAGCAGCTTATGGACTGCTGACACCGGGGAGCTGTTTTTT. This encodes CASSLWTADTGELFF.

The V and J genes are TRBV7-6 and TRBJ1-1; D may be TRBD1 (5 bases). Germline V gene data show CDR1 as SGHVS and CDR2 as FNYEAQ. The CDR3 has 15 residues. Trimming left V 1 base short and J 1 base short, with 10 bases between. This CDR3 is CASSLEAGRNTEAFF. In nucleotides, the CDR3 is TGTGCCAGCAGCTTAGAAGCAGGGAGGAACACTGAAGCTTTCTTT.

The rearrangement uses TRBV6-5 and TRBJ2-7; D uncertain. V was clipped by 2 bases and J by 1 base, with 6 bases between them. The germline gives CDR1 MNHEY, CDR2 SVGAGI. This CDR3 comprises 13 residues. Written as DNA, the CDR3 is TGTGCCAGCAGTTACCCCCAGTCCTACGAGCAGTACTTC. It encodes CASSYPQSYEQYF.

J is TRBJ2-7 and V is TRBV11-1, with a weak D call TRBD2 (5 bases). Germline-derived CDR1 and CDR2 are SGHAT and FQDESV (reference sequence). The CDR3 loop spans 12 amino acids. V was trimmed by 2 bases and J by 3 bases, leaving 5 bases between them. This CDR3 reads CASSLRDYEQYF. The DNA for the CDR3 is TGTGCCAGCAGCTTACGGGACTACGAGCAGTACTTC.

The V call is TRBV5-4, the J call TRBJ2-7; perhaps TRBD1 as D (6 bases). The germline V gene has CDR1 SGHNT and CDR2 YYREEE (reference sequence). The CDR3 is 13 residues long. V lost 4 bases to trimming and J lost 2 bases, with 10 bases between them. In nucleotides, the CDR3 is TGTGCCAGCAGCCCACAGGGTGCCTACGAGCAGTACTTC. It codes for CASSPQGAYEQYF.

The chain joins TRBV19 to TRBJ1-2; weak D call: TRBD1 (5 bases). V was trimmed by 7 bases and J by 7 bases, leaving 16 bases between them. There are 13 residues in the CDR3. Germline V gene data show CDR1 as LNHDA and CDR2 as SQIVND (reference sequence). The CDR3 region has the DNA TGTGCCAGTAAGGACACCGCTTCTTCTGGCTACACCTTC. As protein: CASKDTASSGYTF. Based on the CDR3 plus reference TRBV19 and TRBJ1-2, the full variable domain is DGGITQSPKYLFRKEGQNVTLSCEQNLNHDAMYWYRQDPGQGLRLIYYSQIVNDFQKGDIAEGYSVSREKKESFPLTVTSAQKNPTAFYLCASKDTASSGYTFGSGTRLTVV.

This clone turned up a few times. The chain has TRBV6-6 and TRBJ2-7; 9 bases are shared with TRBD1. In germline, CDR1 is MNHNY, CDR2 SVGAGI (reference sequence). The CDR3 has 14 residues. V shed 7 bases, J shed 0 bases, and the junction held 4 bases outside the gene matches. CDR3 amino acids: CASNTGGASYEQYF. The DNA of the CDR3 is TGTGCCAGCAACACAGGGGGCGCCTCCTACGAGCAGTACTTC.

The rearrangement links TRBV5-3 to TRBJ1-1; D uncertain. TRBV5-3 is an ORF; its function is uncertain. V dropped 8 bases and J dropped 6 bases, with 11 bases sitting between them. The CDR3 has 11 amino acids. The CDR3: CASTEGAEAFF. As DNA, the CDR3 is TGTGCCAGCACCGAAGGAGCTGAAGCTTTCTTT.